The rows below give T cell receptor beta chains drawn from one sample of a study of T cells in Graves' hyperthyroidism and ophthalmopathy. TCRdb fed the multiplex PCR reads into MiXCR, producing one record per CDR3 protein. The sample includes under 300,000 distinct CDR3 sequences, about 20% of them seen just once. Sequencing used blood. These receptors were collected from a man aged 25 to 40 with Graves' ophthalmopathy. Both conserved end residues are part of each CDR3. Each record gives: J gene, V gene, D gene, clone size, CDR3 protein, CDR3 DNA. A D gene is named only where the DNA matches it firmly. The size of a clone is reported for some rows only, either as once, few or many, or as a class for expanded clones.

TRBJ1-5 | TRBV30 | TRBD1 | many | CAWRVPGQGNQPQHF | TGTGCCTGGAGGGTACCGGGACAGGGCAATCAGCCCCAGCATTTT
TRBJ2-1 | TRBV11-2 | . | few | CASSLVAGFSNEQLF | TGTGCCAGCAGCTTAGTGGCGGGATTTAGTAATGAGCAGCTCTTC
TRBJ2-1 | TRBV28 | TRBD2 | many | CASSSSGIAYNEQFF | TGTGCCAGCAGTTCTAGCGGGATAGCCTACAATGAGCAGTTCTTC
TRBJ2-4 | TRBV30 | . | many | CAWSVLRAKNIQYF | TGTGCCTGGAGTGTACTGCGGGCCAAAAACATTCAGTACTTC
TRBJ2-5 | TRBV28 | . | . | CASSPWQTQYF | TGTGCCAGCAGCCCTTGGCAGACCCAGTACTTC
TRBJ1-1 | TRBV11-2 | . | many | CASSLPLRGRTEAFF | TGTGCCAGCAGCCTACCCCTACGGGGGCGCACTGAAGCTTTCTTT
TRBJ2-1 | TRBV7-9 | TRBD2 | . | CASSRWLAEYTNEQFF | TGTGCCAGCAGCCGATGGCTAGCGGAATATACCAATGAGCAGTTCTTC
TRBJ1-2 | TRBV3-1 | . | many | CASSRPPGNYGYTF | TGTGCCAGCAGCCGCCCCCCGGGTAACTATGGCTACACCTTC
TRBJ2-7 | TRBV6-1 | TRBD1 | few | CASSREGQGAYEQYF | TGTGCCAGCAGCCGGGAGGGACAGGGGGCTTACGAGCAGTACTTC
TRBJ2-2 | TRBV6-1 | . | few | CASSGEGRLTGELFF | TGTGCCAGCAGTGGAGAGGGAAGACTTACCGGGGAGCTGTTTTTT
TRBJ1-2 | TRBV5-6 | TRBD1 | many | CASSPGQGTYGYTF | TGTGCCAGCAGCCCAGGACAGGGGACCTATGGCTACACCTTC
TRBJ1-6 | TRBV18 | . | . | CASSPQRDSPLHF | TGTGCCAGCTCACCGCAACGGGATTCACCCCTCCACTTT
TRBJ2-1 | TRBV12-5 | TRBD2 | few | CASGSGLAGTSYNEQFF | TGTGCTAGTGGCTCGGGACTAGCGGGAACCTCCTACAATGAGCAGTTCTTC
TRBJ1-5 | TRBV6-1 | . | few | CASSVDSSNQPQHF | TGTGCCAGCAGTGTGGACAGTAGCAATCAGCCCCAGCATTTT
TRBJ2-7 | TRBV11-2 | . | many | CASSLEGSTYEQYF | TGTGCCAGCAGCTTAGAGGGGTCGACCTACGAGCAGTACTTC
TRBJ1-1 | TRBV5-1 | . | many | CASKTGNTEAFF | TGCGCCAGCAAGACAGGGAACACTGAAGCTTTCTTT
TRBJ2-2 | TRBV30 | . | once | CAWSDGTGELFF | TGTGCCTGGAGTGACGGAACCGGGGAGCTGTTTTTT
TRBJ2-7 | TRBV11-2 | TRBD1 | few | CASSLESALGTGSTYEQYF | TGTGCCAGCAGCTTAGAATCGGCATTGGGGACAGGGTCAACCTACGAGCAGTACTTC
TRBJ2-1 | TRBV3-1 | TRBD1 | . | CASSQARDRYNEQFF | TGTGCCAGCAGCCAAGCCCGGGACAGATACAATGAGCAGTTCTTC
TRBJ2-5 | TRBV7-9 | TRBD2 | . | CASSRRGGGRMETQYF | TGTGCCAGCAGCCGGAGGGGTGGCGGGAGGATGGAGACCCAGTACTTC
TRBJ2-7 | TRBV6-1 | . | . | CASSDNPGHNYEQYF | TGTGCCAGCAGTGATAATCCGGGACACAACTACGAGCAGTACTTC
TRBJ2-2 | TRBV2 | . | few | CASKFDVGELFF | TGTGCCAGCAAGTTTGATGTCGGGGAGCTGTTTTTT